The 13 T cell receptor beta chains below were found in one sample sequenced in a study of blood T cell repertoires in COVID-19. The method was immunoSEQ multiplex PCR; TCRdb's version includes in-frame clones alone and lacks a portion of them. The sample records tens of thousands of clones, approximately 90% being singletons. The sample consisted of peripheral blood. The receptors shown here come from a man in his fifties or sixties with active COVID-19.

The chain couples TRBV2 to TRBJ1-4; no clear D. The V end lost 6 bases, the J end lost 4 bases, and 15 bases lay between the germline ends. Germline-derived CDR1 and CDR2 are SNHLY and FYNNEI. This CDR3 region has 15 residues. DNA for the CDR3: TGTGCCAGCAGGTCCCCGGGCAGCGGTAATGAAAAACTGTTTTTT. This sequence encodes CASRSPGSGNEKLFF.

The genes are TRBV19 and TRBJ2-1; 7 bases agree with TRBD1. Germline V CDR1 and CDR2: LNHDA, SQIVND (reference sequence). The CDR3 loop spans 14 amino acids. V was pared by 5 bases and J by 8 bases, with 9 bases of the junction left unmatched. Here the CDR3 DNA reads TGTGCCAGTAGTGTCCGACAGGGATCCGATGAGCAGTTCTTC. It encodes CASSVRQGSDEQFF.

This clone showed up just a few times. V and J are TRBV19 and TRBJ1-2; no definite D call. The germline V gene encodes CDR1 LNHDA and CDR2 SQIVND (reference sequence). Deletions cut 5 bases from V and 4 bases from J, with 14 bases between. The CDR3 has 14 amino acids. The CDR3 region has the DNA TGTGCCAGTAGTCGGGAGGGCTTTGGCTATGGCTACACCTTC. Protein: CASSREGFGYGYTF.

A remark on this clone: The sample contains more than one DNA sequence encoding this CDR3. V gene TRBV18 combines with J gene TRBJ2-5, with 9 bases fitting TRBD1. V was pared by 2 bases and J by 2 bases, with 3 bases of the junction left unmatched. This CDR3 region has 15 residues. Germline V gene data show CDR1 as KGHSH and CDR2 as LQKENI. CDR3 DNA sequence: TGTGCCAGCTCACCAAGGACAGGGGTACAAGAGACCCAGTACTTC. Translation: CASSPRTGVQETQYF.

The J gene is TRBJ2-6, the V gene TRBV6-6; D unresolved. The length of the CDR3 is 12 residues. Trimming cost V 8 bases and J 2 bases, with 4 bases left between them. Germline CDR1 is MNHNY and CDR2 is SVGAGI (reference sequence). CDR3 nucleotides: TGTGCCAGCCGGGCTGGGGCCAACGTCCTGACTTTC. Translation gives CASRAGANVLTF.

J is TRBJ2-3 and V is TRBV4-1, with 7 nucleotides matching TRBD2. CDR3 length equals 16 residues. CDR1 is MGHRA, CDR2 YSYEKL, per germline. The J segment lost 5 bases and the V segment lost 3 bases, leaving 11 bases of the junction unmatched. CDR3 sequence (DNA): TGCGCCAGCAGCCATCCCCTAGCGGAGAGGGAAGATACGCAGTATTTT. This gives the protein CASSHPLAEREDTQYF.

This clone was counted once. The chain is built from TRBV9 and TRBJ2-2; the match to TRBD1 covers 8 bases. The CDR3 is 16 amino acids. The germline gives CDR1 SGDLS, CDR2 YYNGEE. Unmatched junction bases numbered 8, after V lost 4 bases and J lost 3 bases. CDR3: CASSPNPTGDTGELFF. CDR3 in DNA: TGTGCCAGCAGCCCCAATCCGACAGGGGACACCGGGGAGCTGTTTTTT.

The chain recombines TRBV7-9 with TRBJ1-1; D ambiguous. V lost 2 bases to trimming and J lost 5 bases, with 9 bases between them. The CDR3 length is 13 residues. The germline V gene encodes CDR1 SEHNR and CDR2 FQNEAQ (reference sequence). This CDR3 is CASSLLGDTEAFF. The DNA for the CDR3 is TGTGCCAGCAGCTTATTGGGAGATACTGAAGCTTTCTTT.

This clone was detected only once. In nucleotides, the CDR3 is TGCGCCCGACAGACAGTATACAATGAGCAGTTCTTC. It specifies CARQTVYNEQFF. This chain links TRBV23-1 with TRBJ2-1; D possibly corresponds to TRBD1 (5 bases). TRBV23-1 has ORF status, its function being uncertain. V was pared by 11 bases and J by 4 bases, with 12 bases between. The length of the CDR3 is 12 residues.

This chain joins TRBV6-5 and TRBJ2-3; D not resolved. The length of the CDR3 is 15 residues. V was clipped by 6 bases and J by 4 bases, with 17 bases between them. Per the germline V gene, CDR1 is MNHEY and CDR2 is SVGAGI. CDR3 sequence: CASSLEPVRADTQYF. Here the CDR3 DNA reads TGTGCCAGCAGCCTTGAGCCCGTTCGGGCAGATACGCAGTATTTT.

The chain has TRBV29-1 and TRBJ1-1; a weak D match, TRBD1 (5 bases). Looked up from germline, CDR1 is SQVTM and CDR2 is ANQGSEA. This CDR3 has 16 amino acids. Deletions cut 8 bases from V and 0 bases from J, with 22 bases between. Here the CDR3 reads CSSSEGRGEVNTEAFF. The CDR3, as DNA: TGCAGCTCATCTGAGGGGCGAGGGGAGGTGAACACTGAAGCTTTCTTT.

The chain joins TRBV7-6 to TRBJ2-1; 9 nucleotides agree with TRBD1. Unmatched junction bases numbered 5, after V lost 1 base and J lost 4 bases. CDR3 length: 16 amino acids. CDR1 SGHVS and CDR2 FNYEAQ come from the germline V gene. The DNA for the CDR3 is TGTGCCAGCAGCTTAGTTTGGACAGGGGATTACAATGAGCAGTTCTTC. Translated: CASSLVWTGDYNEQFF.

The CDR3 here is CASTESGGASDTQYF. DNA of the CDR3: TGTGCCAGCACCGAAAGCGGGGGGGCTTCAGATACGCAGTATTTT. This sequence joins TRBV6-5 and TRBJ2-3, with TRBD2 matching over 10 bases. J lost 4 bases, V lost 7 bases, and 8 bases had no gene match. CDR1 and CDR2 (germline): MNHEY, SVGAGI. The CDR3 is 15 amino acids.